One sample yielded the 20 T cell receptor beta chains listed below, sequenced in a study of cytotoxic CD8 clonotypes in ibrutinib-treated CLL. Sequenced by immunoSEQ multiplex PCR; TCRdb stores in-frame clones only, minus some. The sample lists approximately 140,000 clones; approximately 75% were seen once. The sample in question was PBMCs, obtained after 12 months of ibrutinib treatment. These receptors came from a human donor with chronic lymphocytic leukemia.

This clone was detected once. The chain joins TRBV21-1 to TRBJ2-2; the table assigns TRBD1, which was not confirmed against the DNA. TRBV21-1 is reported as a pseudogene. This CDR3 comprises 17 residues. For the CDR3, the DNA is TGTGCCAGCAGCAAAGAGGTTGCAGGGTTGAACACCGGGGAGCTGTTTTTT. Amino acid sequence: CASSKEVAGLNTGELFF.

This sequence joins TRBV11-1 and TRBJ2-2; the D is unclear. The CDR3 is made up of 14 amino acids. Germline CDR1 is SGHAT and CDR2 is FQDESV (reference sequence). The V and J ends lost 3 bases and 4 bases respectively, with 9 bases between them. The CDR3 spells CASSFAGATGELFF. The CDR3 DNA sequence: TGTGCCAGCAGCTTTGCCGGAGCCACCGGGGAGCTGTTTTTT.

This clone has only one observation. This chain joins TRBV7-8 and TRBJ2-7, with 12 positions matching TRBD2. Trimming at V came to 3 bases and at J to 0 bases, leaving 3 bases not matched to a gene. The CDR3 has 16 amino acids. CDR1 SGHVS and CDR2 FQNEAQ come from the germline V gene. Written as DNA, the CDR3 is TGTGCCAGCAGCTTTGGGACTAGCGGGTTCTCCTACGAGCAGTACTTC. Translated: CASSFGTSGFSYEQYF.

The chain couples TRBV2 to TRBJ2-1; maybe TRBD1 (6 bases). The CDR3 covers 13 residues. Germline V gives CDR1 SNHLY, CDR2 FYNNEI. The V end lost 10 bases, the J end lost 4 bases, and 14 bases lay between the germline ends. Here the CDR3 reads CANLDRNYNEQFF. The CDR3 bases are TGTGCCAACTTGGACAGAAATTACAATGAGCAGTTCTTC.

This clone was detected only a few times. The chain joins TRBV28 to TRBJ1-5; D is unresolved. The CDR3 runs 15 residues. The germline V and J ends were trimmed by 4 bases and 1 base, with 11 bases remaining between them. Germline CDR1 is MDHEN and CDR2 is SYDVKM. In nucleotides, the CDR3 is TGTGCCAGCAGTTCCATAGACATCAGCAATCAGCCCCAGCATTTT. Translating it yields CASSSIDISNQPQHF.

The chain recombines TRBV2 with TRBJ2-7; D ambiguous. CDR3 size: 13 residues. CDR1 is SNHLY and CDR2 is FYNNEI in the germline V gene. Trimming took 2 bases from V and 6 from J, leaving 11 bases between them. This CDR3 reads CASSEISSREQYF. The CDR3 nucleotides are TGTGCCAGCAGTGAAATATCCAGCCGCGAGCAGTACTTC.

This chain joins TRBV19 and TRBJ1-5, with 10 bases lining up with TRBD1. Looked up from germline, CDR1 is LNHDA and CDR2 is SQIVND (reference sequence). The CDR3 consists of 17 residues. The V segment lost 5 bases and the J segment 6 bases; nucleotides outside the gene matches: 13. CDR3 residues: CASSFRTGTGEGQPQHF. The CDR3 nucleotides are TGTGCCAGTAGTTTCCGTACCGGGACAGGGGAGGGTCAGCCCCAGCATTTT.

The gene calls are TRBV7-6 and TRBJ2-7, with 12 bases aligning to TRBD2. CDR1 and CDR2 (germline): SGHVS, FNYEAQ. This CDR3 is built from 19 residues. V shed 1 base and J 0 bases; nucleotides not matched to a gene: 10. For the CDR3, the DNA is TGTGCCAGCAGCTTAGAGACCGGGACTAGCGGGCCTATCTCCTACGAGCAGTACTTC. It translates to CASSLETGTSGPISYEQYF.

V gene TRBV7-9 combines with J gene TRBJ2-7, with a possible D match to TRBD1 (5 bases). The CDR3 is 12 residues long. CDR1 SEHNR and CDR2 FQNEAQ come from the germline V gene (reference sequence). V was shortened by 5 bases and J by 6 bases, with 11 bases between the two germline ends. The chain's CDR3 is CASSTWGLEQYF. The DNA for the CDR3 is TGTGCCAGCAGCACGTGGGGCCTCGAGCAGTACTTC.

This clone has only one observation. The chain links TRBV6-1 to TRBJ2-5, with 8 bases that match TRBD1. The CDR3 consists of 13 residues. V was clipped by 7 bases and J by 4 bases; unmatched bases: 5. Germline assignment: CDR1 MNHNS and CDR2 SASEGT. CDR3 nucleotide sequence: TGTGCCAGCATCCAGGGGGCAGGAGAGACCCAGTACTTC. Residues: CASIQGAGETQYF.

The V call is TRBV7-2, the J call TRBJ1-4, with TRBD1 matching over 8 bases. This CDR3 has 16 residues. V was pared by 5 bases and J by 0 bases, with 5 bases of the junction left unmatched. Per the germline V gene, CDR1 is SGHTA and CDR2 is FQGNSA. CDR3 nucleotide sequence: TGTGCCAGCAGCCAGGGACAGGCTGCAACTAATGAAAAACTGTTTTTT. This sequence encodes CASSQGQAATNEKLFF.

This clone was picked up a small number of times. The chain carries TRBV25-1 and TRBJ1-6, with D unclear. The V and J ends lost 3 bases and 7 bases respectively, with 13 bases between them. The germline CDR1 and CDR2 sequences are MGHDK and SYGVNS. The CDR3 is 15 amino acids. The CDR3, as DNA: TGTGCCAGCAGTGAGCTTGGGGAGGTGAATTCACCCCTCCACTTT. The encoded protein is CASSELGEVNSPLHF.

There are a few counts of this clone. The chain joins TRBV14 to TRBJ2-3; D uncertain. Trimming removed 0 bases from V and 2 bases from J, with 9 bases in between. The CDR3 contains 15 residues. CDR1 and CDR2 (germline): SGHDN, FVKESK. The CDR3 spells CASSQDWAYTDTQYF. CDR3 coding DNA: TGTGCCAGCAGCCAAGATTGGGCCTACACAGATACGCAGTATTTT.

The gene calls are TRBV6-5 and TRBJ1-5; tentative D call: TRBD1 (5 bases). Germline V CDR1 and CDR2: MNHEY, SVGAGI. V lost 2 bases and J lost 4, with 12 bases in between. This CDR3 has 15 amino acids. CDR3 nucleotide sequence: TGTGCCAGCAGTTACCAGGGACCTATGAATCAGCCCCAGCATTTT. It is translated as CASSYQGPMNQPQHF.

The V and J genes are TRBV5-6 and TRBJ1-6; D uncertain. Trimming cost V 0 bases and J 14 bases, with 6 bases left between them. CDR1 is SGHDT and CDR2 is YYEEEE in the germline V gene. The CDR3 loop spans 11 amino acids. The CDR3 protein is CASSLGEALHF. CDR3 nucleotide sequence: TGTGCCAGCAGCTTGGGAGAGGCCCTCCACTTT. Full variable domain (outside the CDR3, taken from reference TRBV5-6 and TRBJ1-6): DAGVTQSPTHLIKTRGQQVTLRCSPKSGHDTVSWYQQALGQGPQFIFQYYEEEERQRGNFPDRFSGHQFPNYSSELNVNALLLGDSALYLCASSLGEALHFGNGTRLTVT.

DNA of the CDR3: TGTGCCAGCAGCTTAACAGGAGGGGCGGTTGGCAATGAGCAGTTCTTC. It specifies CASSLTGGAVGNEQFF. The J gene is TRBJ2-1, the V gene TRBV7-3; a weak D match, TRBD2 (6 bases). CDR1 and CDR2 from the germline V gene are SGHTA and FQGTGA. The CDR3 runs to 16 residues. Deletions cut 0 bases from V and 6 bases from J, with 15 bases between.

This chain connects TRBV4-2 to TRBJ1-1, with D unresolved. Deletions cut 1 base from V and 0 bases from J, with 3 bases between. The CDR3 is 13 residues long. CDR1 LGHNA and CDR2 YNFKEQ come from the germline V gene. The CDR3 protein is CASSQVVNTEAFF. In DNA form, the CDR3 reads TGTGCCAGCAGCCAAGTGGTGAACACTGAAGCTTTCTTT.

The chain recombines TRBV7-6 with TRBJ2-7; perhaps TRBD1 as D (5 bases). This CDR3 contains 13 residues. Germline V gene data show CDR1 as SGHVS and CDR2 as FNYEAQ. Trimming shortened V by 1 base and J by 3 bases, and 7 bases separated the two germline ends. The CDR3 sequence: CASSLGQIYEQYF. The CDR3 DNA is TGTGCCAGCAGCTTAGGACAGATCTACGAGCAGTACTTC.

The chain joins TRBV5-1 to TRBJ2-3; 7 bases line up with TRBD1. Germline values: CDR1 SGHRS, CDR2 YFSETQ. V dropped 0 bases and J dropped 1; count of bases not matched to a gene: 2. This CDR3 has 15 amino acids. CDR3 sequence: CASSLGGTGTDTQYF. DNA for the CDR3: TGCGCCAGCAGCTTGGGGGGGACAGGCACAGATACGCAGTATTTT. Variable domain in full (rest from reference TRBV5-1 and TRBJ2-3): KAGVTQTPRYLIKTRGQQVTLSCSPISGHRSVSWYQQTPGQGLQFLFEYFSETQRNKGNFPGRFSGRQFSNSRSEMNVSTLELGDSALYLCASSLGGTGTDTQYFGPGTRLTVL.

This chain uses TRBV7-9 with TRBJ2-3, with TRBD2 as a possible D gene (5 bases). The ends were cut back, 5 bases at V and 2 bases at J, with 8 bases in the middle. This CDR3 has 13 residues. The V gene's germline CDR1 is SEHNR and CDR2 FQNEAQ (reference sequence). CDR3 coding DNA: TGTGCCAGCAGCGATGACTACACAGATACGCAGTATTTT. This translates into CASSDDYTDTQYF.